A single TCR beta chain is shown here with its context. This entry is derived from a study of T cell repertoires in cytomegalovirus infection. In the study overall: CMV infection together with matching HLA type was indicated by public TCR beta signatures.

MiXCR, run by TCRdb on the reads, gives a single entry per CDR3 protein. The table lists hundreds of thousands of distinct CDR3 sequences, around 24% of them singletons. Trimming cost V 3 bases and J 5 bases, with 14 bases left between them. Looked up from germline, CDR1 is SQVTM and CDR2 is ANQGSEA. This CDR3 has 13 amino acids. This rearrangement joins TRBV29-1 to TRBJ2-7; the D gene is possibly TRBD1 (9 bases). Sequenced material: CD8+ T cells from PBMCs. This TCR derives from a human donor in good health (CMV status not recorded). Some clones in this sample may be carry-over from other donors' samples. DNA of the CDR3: TGCAGCGTTGATAGCGGGACAGGGAACGAGCAGTACTTC. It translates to CSVDSGTGNEQYF.